These 26 T cell receptor beta chains came from one sample sequenced in a study of shared clonotypes between healthy human individuals (dated by TCRdb to 2020 to 2022). Library preparation used the immunoSEQ multiplex PCR assay. Held by TCRdb, this immuneACCESS table contains in-frame sequences only and omits some clones. Under half of the omission traces to an unresolved V gene where checked; the cause of the rest is unknown. The sample profile shows 750,000 to 1,000,000 clones; 80% to 95% of them were found once. The top ten constitute 24% of the sample. CD8 naive samples consisted of CD45RO-negative cells that were positively selected for CCR7, yielding a CD45RA+CCR7+ population without TemRA cells. What was sequenced was naive CD8+ T cells sorted from blood. Reading the label with the study, this specimen's cell subset or site is: CD45RA+CCR7+. These receptors came from a man aged 25 to 45 in good health.

The V and J genes are TRBV2 and TRBJ2-3; 7 bases are shared with TRBD1. V gave up 4 bases and J gave up 1 base; unmatched junction bases: 14. From germline, CDR1 is SNHLY and CDR2 FYNNEI. There are 18 residues in the CDR3. CDR3 DNA: TGTGCCAGCAGTGGCCCCGGCGACAGGGAGAGGGGCACAGATACGCAGTATTTT. Encoded protein: CASSGPGDRERGTDTQYF.

V usage is TRBV5-1 and J usage is TRBJ2-7; D may be TRBD1 (6 bases). The V gene's germline CDR1 is SGHRS and CDR2 YFSETQ. The CDR3 covers 15 residues. The germline V and J ends were trimmed by 0 bases and 2 bases, with 12 bases remaining between them. This CDR3 is CASSLAQGLAYEQYF. CDR3 in DNA: TGCGCCAGCAGCTTGGCCCAGGGGTTAGCCTACGAGCAGTACTTC.

The V call is TRBV29-1, the J call TRBJ2-1; TRBD2 agrees at 7 bases. V lost 2 bases and J lost 1; bases outside the gene matches: 5. The CDR3 consists of 15 residues. CDR1 SQVTM and CDR2 ANQGSEA come from the germline V gene. The CDR3 nucleotides are TGCAGCGTTGAACGGCTAGCGGTTTCCTACAATGAGCAGTTCTTC. This codes for CSVERLAVSYNEQFF.

The chain is built from TRBV4-1 and TRBJ2-1; D might be TRBD2 (6 bases). Trimming took 4 bases from V and 5 from J, leaving 21 bases between them. Germline loops: CDR1 MGHRA, CDR2 YSYEKL. The length of the CDR3 is 17 residues. The CDR3 loop reads CASSLPAPSSDNNEQFF. The CDR3 DNA sequence: TGCGCCAGCAGCCTCCCGGCCCCATCTAGCGACAACAATGAGCAGTTCTTC.

The chain couples TRBV11-2 to TRBJ2-1; no clear D gene. V was trimmed by 5 bases and J by 10 bases, leaving 18 bases between them. The CDR3 runs 14 residues. Germline loops: CDR1 SGHAT, CDR2 FQNNGV. The CDR3 loop reads CASSLQIQEFEQFF. The CDR3 nucleotides read TGTGCCAGCAGCCTCCAGATCCAGGAATTCGAGCAGTTCTTC.

CDR3 loop: CASSPAFGGSQYF. CDR3 DNA sequence: TGTGCCAGCAGCCCCGCTTTTGGCGGGAGCCAGTACTTC. This sequence joins TRBV7-9 and TRBJ2-7; TRBD2 agrees at 7 bases. Trimming took 5 bases from V and 10 from J; bases not matched to a gene: 11. This CDR3 region has 13 residues. Germline V gene data show CDR1 as SEHNR and CDR2 as FQNEAQ (reference sequence).

The chain joins TRBV27 to TRBJ1-5, with D maybe TRBD1 (5 bases). Germline lookup yields CDR1 MNHEY and CDR2 SMNVEV (reference sequence). Trimming took 6 bases from V and 6 from J, leaving 15 bases between them. CDR3 size: 14 residues. CDR3 protein: CASSTGQDRQPQHF. The CDR3 DNA sequence: TGTGCCAGCAGCACCGGACAAGATCGTCAGCCCCAGCATTTT.

V gene TRBV9 combines with J gene TRBJ2-3, with a weak D call TRBD2 (6 bases). V was pared by 3 bases and J by 4 bases, with 15 bases between. CDR3 size: 15 residues. Germline loops: CDR1 SGDLS, CDR2 YYNGEE. The CDR3: CASSASGEKADTQYF. CDR3 in DNA: TGTGCCAGCAGCGCCTCGGGAGAGAAGGCAGATACGCAGTATTTT.

This chain uses TRBV9 with TRBJ2-7, with 8 bases identical to TRBD1. The J segment lost 5 bases and the V segment lost 3 bases, leaving 13 bases of the junction unmatched. Germline V gene sequence: CDR1 SGDLS, CDR2 YYNGEE. The CDR3 loop spans 16 amino acids. In DNA, the CDR3 is TGTGCCAGCAGCGGGATCGCGTCGGCAGGGGGCGACGAGCAGTACTTC. It yields the protein CASSGIASAGGDEQYF.

This chain uses TRBV9 with TRBJ2-5; 8 bases fit TRBD1. The CDR3 runs 17 residues. Germline values: CDR1 SGDLS, CDR2 YYNGEE. V trimming: 0 bases; J trimming: 5 bases; junction bases outside the gene matches: 12. The CDR3: CASSVGVYRGDKETQYF. The CDR3 region has the DNA TGTGCCAGCAGCGTAGGGGTCTACAGGGGGGACAAGGAGACCCAGTACTTC.

The V gene is TRBV7-9, the J gene TRBJ2-7, with D perhaps matching TRBD2 (6 bases). Trimming stripped 1 base from V and 4 bases from J, with 11 bases between. CDR3 size: 14 residues. Germline CDR1 SEHNR, CDR2 FQNEAQ (reference sequence). In nucleotides, the CDR3 is TGTGCCAGCAGCTTAGATACTAGCAGGTACGAGCAGTACTTC. Translating it yields CASSLDTSRYEQYF.

This chain uses TRBV19 with TRBJ1-2; TRBD1 might be the D (5 bases). The germline CDR1 and CDR2 sequences are LNHDA and SQIVND (reference sequence). CDR3 length: 13 amino acids. Trimming took off 1 base at V and 8 bases at J, with 11 bases between the two ends. The DNA for the CDR3 is TGTGCCAGTAGTATAGGGACAATTGGAGGCTACACCTTC. It yields the protein CASSIGTIGGYTF. The complete variable domain, with remaining parts taken from reference TRBV19 and TRBJ1-2, reads DGGITQSPKYLFRKEGQNVTLSCEQNLNHDAMYWYRQDPGQGLRLIYYSQIVNDFQKGDIAEGYSVSREKKESFPLTVTSAQKNPTAFYLCASSIGTIGGYTFGSGTRLTVV.

This chain uses TRBV7-9 with TRBJ1-4; D is ambiguous. Deletions cut 5 bases from V and 10 bases from J, with 17 bases between. The germline V gene encodes CDR1 SEHNR and CDR2 FQNEAQ (reference sequence). The CDR3 is 14 residues long. The CDR3 spells CASSHPTEQVKLFF. The CDR3 DNA follows: TGTGCCAGCAGCCATCCGACGGAGCAGGTAAAACTGTTTTTT.

The J gene is TRBJ1-5, the V gene TRBV6-1, with a weak D call TRBD1 (6 bases). CDR1 is MNHNS, CDR2 SASEGT, per germline. This CDR3 is 16 amino acids long. V gave up 4 bases and J gave up 0 bases, with 13 bases separating them. The CDR3 here is CASSATTGHSNQPQHF. The CDR3, as DNA: TGTGCCAGCAGTGCCACGACAGGACATAGCAATCAGCCCCAGCATTTT.

V usage is TRBV18 and J usage is TRBJ1-5; D remains unclear. Germline-derived CDR1 and CDR2 are KGHSH and LQKENI. The ends were cut back, 2 bases at V and 0 bases at J, with 14 bases in the middle. CDR3 size: 17 residues. The CDR3 is CASSPGVSDYSNQPQHF. The CDR3 DNA is TGTGCCAGCTCACCAGGGGTTAGCGACTATAGCAATCAGCCCCAGCATTTT.

The rearrangement uses TRBV2 and TRBJ1-5; no reliable D call. This CDR3 comprises 14 residues. Trimming left V 1 base short and J 6 bases short, with 10 bases between. Per germline, CDR1 SNHLY and CDR2 FYNNEI. This CDR3 reads CASSEGIKGQPQHF. The CDR3, as DNA: TGTGCCAGCAGTGAAGGCATTAAGGGTCAGCCCCAGCATTTT.

As regards this clone: The same CDR3 is also encoded by other DNA sequences in this sample. The chain carries TRBV7-8 and TRBJ2-7; possibly TRBD1 or TRBD2 for D (5 bases each). The V end was cut by 1 base, the J end by 0 bases, with 7 bases between. The germline V gene encodes CDR1 SGHVS and CDR2 FQNEAQ. The CDR3 totals 14 residues. The CDR3 DNA sequence: TGTGCCAGCAGCTTAGGAGGGGCCTCCTACGAGCAGTACTTC. It yields the protein CASSLGGASYEQYF. The whole variable domain, remainder taken from reference TRBV7-8 and TRBJ2-7, is GAGVSQSPRYKVAKRGQDVALRCDPISGHVSLFWYQQALGQGPEFLTYFQNEAQLDKSGLPSDRFFAERPEGSVSTLKIQRTQQEDSAVYLCASSLGGASYEQYFGPGTRLTVT.

The chain links TRBV28 to TRBJ1-5; 8 bases map to TRBD1. V shed 8 bases, J shed 0 bases, and the junction held 6 bases outside the gene matches. Germline CDR1 MDHEN, CDR2 SYDVKM. This CDR3 spans 15 amino acids. This chain's CDR3 is CASGGQVYSNQPQHF. The CDR3 nucleotides read TGTGCCAGCGGGGGACAGGTCTATAGCAATCAGCCCCAGCATTTT.

This chain uses TRBV12-5 with TRBJ1-4; 8 nucleotides match TRBD1. This CDR3 is built from 18 residues. V shed 0 bases, J shed 2 bases, and the junction held 8 bases outside the gene matches. The germline V gene has CDR1 LGHNT and CDR2 FRNRAP. DNA of the CDR3: TGTGCTAGTGGTTTGGTCTCGGACAGGGTGTTCACTAATGAAAAACTGTTTTTT. Its translation: CASGLVSDRVFTNEKLFF. Combining the CDR3 with reference TRBV12-5 and TRBJ1-4 gives the whole variable domain DARVTQTPRHKVTEMGQEVTMRCQPILGHNTVFWYRQTMMQGLELLAYFRNRAPLDDSGMPKDRFSAEMPDATLATLKIQPSEPRDSAVYFCASGLVSDRVFTNEKLFFGSGTQLSVL.

This clone was seen only once. This rearrangement joins TRBV4-3 to TRBJ2-2, with TRBD1 identical over 9 bases. The V and J ends lost 4 bases and 3 bases, in that order; junction bases with no gene match: 3. CDR1 is LGHNA and CDR2 is YSLEER in the germline V gene. This CDR3 has 15 amino acids. CDR3 in DNA: TGCGCCAGCAGCCGGGACAGGGCGGACACCGGGGAGCTGTTTTTT. This translates into CASSRDRADTGELFF.

The chain employs TRBV7-6 and TRBJ2-7; TRBD1 is a possible D gene (6 bases). There are 15 residues in the CDR3. The V gene lost 5 bases and the J gene lost 0 bases, with 14 bases spanning the gap. Germline V gives CDR1 SGHVS, CDR2 FNYEAQ. This CDR3 reads CASSAGVDGSYEQYF. The DNA for the CDR3 is TGTGCCAGCAGCGCAGGGGTCGACGGCTCCTACGAGCAGTACTTC.

The chain is built from TRBV29-1 and TRBJ2-7; a weak D match, TRBD2 (5 bases). The CDR3 consists of 15 residues. Trimming took 6 bases from V and 6 from J, leaving 24 bases between them. The germline V gene has CDR1 SQVTM and CDR2 ANQGSEA. In DNA form, the CDR3 reads TGCAGCGTCATCCTCCTTCACGGGGAGTTCGGCGAGCAGTACTTC. Protein sequence: CSVILLHGEFGEQYF.

The V and J genes are TRBV9 and TRBJ2-2; 13 bases are shared with TRBD2. CDR3 length: 19 amino acids. V lost 3 bases to trimming and J lost 7 bases; unmatched junction nucleotides: 15. Germline V gene lookup returns CDR1 SGDLS and CDR2 YYNGEE. The CDR3 nucleotides read TGTGCCAGCAGCGCCCCGACTAGCGGGAGGCCCGGCGGGCTCGGGGAGCTGTTTTTT. Translation: CASSAPTSGRPGGLGELFF.

The chain joins TRBV2 to TRBJ2-1, with D hard to call. Germline lookup yields CDR1 SNHLY and CDR2 FYNNEI. Trimming left V 6 bases short and J 2 bases short, with 11 bases between. The CDR3 spans 14 residues. CDR3 loop: CASSLSVAYNEQFF. CDR3 coding DNA: TGTGCCAGCAGCCTTTCAGTGGCCTACAATGAGCAGTTCTTC.

V usage is TRBV7-6 and J usage is TRBJ2-6, with a tentative D call TRBD1 (6 bases). Germline V gives CDR1 SGHVS, CDR2 FNYEAQ. V lost 1 base and J 0 bases, leaving 10 bases between the germline ends. There are 17 residues in the CDR3. The CDR3 loop reads CASSLDRASSGANVLTF. In DNA, the CDR3 is TGTGCCAGCAGCTTAGACAGGGCTAGCTCTGGGGCCAACGTCCTGACTTTC.

The genes are TRBV9 and TRBJ2-3; TRBD2 matches at 8 bases. The germline gives CDR1 SGDLS, CDR2 YYNGEE. Losses at the gene ends were 0 bases for V and 6 bases for J; bases not matched to a gene: 3. This CDR3 is built from 14 residues. Here the CDR3 DNA reads TGTGCCAGCAGCGTAGCGGGAGGGCTCGATACGCAGTATTTT. Residues: CASSVAGGLDTQYF.